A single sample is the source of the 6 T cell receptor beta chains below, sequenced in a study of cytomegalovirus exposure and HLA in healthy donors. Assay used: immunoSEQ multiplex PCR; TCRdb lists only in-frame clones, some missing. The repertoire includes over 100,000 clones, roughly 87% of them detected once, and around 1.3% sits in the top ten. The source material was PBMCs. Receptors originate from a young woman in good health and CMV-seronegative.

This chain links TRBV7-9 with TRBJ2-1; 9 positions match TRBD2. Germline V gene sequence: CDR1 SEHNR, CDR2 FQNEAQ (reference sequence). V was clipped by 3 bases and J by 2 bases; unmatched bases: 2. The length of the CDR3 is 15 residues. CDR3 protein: CASSLSGGTYNEQFF. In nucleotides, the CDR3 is TGTGCCAGCAGCTTGAGCGGGGGGACCTACAATGAGCAGTTCTTC.

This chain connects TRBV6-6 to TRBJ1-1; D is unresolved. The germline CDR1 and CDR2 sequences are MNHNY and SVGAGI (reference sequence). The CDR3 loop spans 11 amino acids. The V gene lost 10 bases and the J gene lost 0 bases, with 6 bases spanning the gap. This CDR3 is CATQMNTEAFF. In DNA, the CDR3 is TGTGCCACTCAGATGAACACTGAAGCTTTCTTT.

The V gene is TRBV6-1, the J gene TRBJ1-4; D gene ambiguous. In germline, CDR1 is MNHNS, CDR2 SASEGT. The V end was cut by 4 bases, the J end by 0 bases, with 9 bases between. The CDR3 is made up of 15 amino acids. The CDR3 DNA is TGTGCCAGCAGTGCCGGAGGTGCAACTAATGAAAAACTGTTTTTT. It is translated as CASSAGGATNEKLFF.

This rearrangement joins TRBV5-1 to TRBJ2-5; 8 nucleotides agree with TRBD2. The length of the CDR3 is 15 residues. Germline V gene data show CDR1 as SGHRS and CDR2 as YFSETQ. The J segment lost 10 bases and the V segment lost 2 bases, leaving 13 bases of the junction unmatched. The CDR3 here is CASSFGRGATRDQYF. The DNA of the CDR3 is TGCGCCAGCAGCTTTGGGCGGGGGGCGACGAGGGACCAGTACTTC.

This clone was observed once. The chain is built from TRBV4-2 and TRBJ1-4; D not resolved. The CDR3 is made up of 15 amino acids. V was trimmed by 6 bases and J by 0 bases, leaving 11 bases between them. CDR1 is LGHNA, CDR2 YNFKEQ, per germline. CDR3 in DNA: TGTGCCAGCAGTTCCCGGTTTGCAACTAATGAAAAACTGTTTTTT. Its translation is CASSSRFATNEKLFF.

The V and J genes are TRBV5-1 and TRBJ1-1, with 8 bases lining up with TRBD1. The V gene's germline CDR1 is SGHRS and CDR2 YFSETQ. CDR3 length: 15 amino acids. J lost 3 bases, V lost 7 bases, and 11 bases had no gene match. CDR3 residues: CASLESGGGYTEAFF. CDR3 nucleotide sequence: TGCGCCAGCCTTGAATCAGGGGGCGGCTACACTGAAGCTTTCTTT.